The rows below give T cell receptor beta chains drawn from one sample of a study of OX40 agonist ivuxolimab in advanced cancers. Some clones are missing from TCRdb's copy, which holds only in-frame ones; the method was immunoSEQ multiplex PCR. The data show about 52,000 clones, 94% seen once. This specimen consisted of CD4+ or CD8+ T cells sorted from blood, obtained in a trial of the OX40 agonist ivuxolimab. The source of these receptors is an adult with an advanced solid tumor such as melanoma, head and neck, liver or kidney cancer. Each CDR3 is given with its conserved first and last residue. D genes are given only for firm matches. Clone size, where shown, is once, few, many, or a class for clones that have expanded.

CASSLEWQGSGNTIYF	TGTGCCAGCAGCTTAGAGTGGCAGGGCTCTGGAAACACCATATATTTT	TRBJ1-3	TRBV13	NA	NA
CATSRGALSNYEQYF	TGTGCCACCAGCAGAGGTGCTCTTTCTAACTACGAGCAGTACTTC	TRBJ2-7	TRBV15	NA	NA
CASSIGAGVNYEQYF	TGTGCCAGTAGTATCGGAGCGGGAGTGAACTACGAGCAGTACTTC	TRBJ2-7	TRBV19	NA	TRBD2
CASSPLPGGSQPQHF	TGTGCCAGCAGTCCCCTCCCCGGGGGAAGTCAGCCCCAGCATTTT	TRBJ1-5	TRBV27	NA	NA
CASSLFRGPEQYF	TGTGCCAGCAGTTTATTCAGAGGGCCCGAGCAGTACTTC	TRBJ2-7	TRBV27	NA	NA
CASTLGDRAREQYF	TGTGCCAGCACCCTTGGGGACAGGGCCCGCGAGCAGTACTTC	TRBJ2-7	TRBV28	NA	TRBD1
CASSQDSAFEAFQETQYF	TGTGCCAGCAGCCAAGACTCTGCGTTCGAAGCGTTTCAAGAGACCCAGTACTTC	TRBJ2-5	TRBV4-2	NA	NA
CASRGRLAVNTGELFF	TGTGCCAGCAGGGGGCGTTTGGCGGTGAACACCGGGGAGCTGTTTTTT	TRBJ2-2	TRBV27	NA	NA
CASSFRQAAYEQYF	TGTGCCAGCAGTTTCCGGCAGGCGGCCTACGAGCAGTACTTC	TRBJ2-7	TRBV28	NA	NA
CASSPIGLAGETQYF	TGTGCCAGCAGTCCAATAGGACTAGCAGGAGAGACCCAGTACTTC	TRBJ2-5	TRBV2	once	TRBD2
CASKSFWTGYTDTQYF	TGTGCCAGCAAGAGTTTCTGGACAGGGTACACAGATACGCAGTATTTT	TRBJ2-3	TRBV7-2	NA	TRBD1
CASSQCTGRVPEQYF	TGCGCCAGCAGTCAATGCACAGGGCGGGTCCCCGAGCAGTACTTC	TRBJ2-7	TRBV23-1	NA	NA
CAISEYSGTEAFF	TGTGCCATCAGTGAGTACAGTGGGACTGAAGCTTTCTTT	TRBJ1-1	TRBV10-3	NA	NA
CASSDVSGGGYTF	TGTGCCAGCAGTGACGTCTCGGGGGGTGGCTACACCTTC	TRBJ1-2	TRBV28	NA	NA
CSVESSGDDPNYGYTF	TGCAGCGTGGAGAGTAGTGGGGACGACCCAAACTATGGCTACACCTTC	TRBJ1-2	TRBV29-1	NA	NA
CAWRGDIQFTGELFF	TGTGCCTGGAGGGGGGACATTCAATTCACCGGGGAGCTGTTTTTT	TRBJ2-2	TRBV30	NA	NA
CSGARQSTDTQYF	TGCAGCGGAGCCCGACAGAGCACAGATACGCAGTATTTT	TRBJ2-3	TRBV29-1	NA	NA
CASSLDGPPSYEQYF	TGTGCCAGCAGCTTAGACGGGCCCCCCTCCTACGAGCAGTACTTC	TRBJ2-7	TRBV11-2	NA	NA
CASRTGTGGSYEQYF	TGTGCCAGTAGGACCGGGACGGGAGGCTCCTACGAGCAGTACTTC	TRBJ2-7	TRBV19	NA	TRBD2
CASSTPFPPSSYEQYF	TGTGCCAGCAGCACCCCTTTTCCGCCGAGCTCCTACGAGCAGTACTTC	TRBJ2-7	TRBV11-3	NA	NA
CASSEGLAGSYEQYF	TGTGCCAGCAGCGAGGGACTAGCGGGAAGTTACGAGCAGTACTTC	TRBJ2-7	TRBV2	few	TRBD2
CASSKERTGAYEQYF	TGTGCCAGCAGCAAAGAGAGGACAGGGGCCTACGAGCAGTACTTC	TRBJ2-7	TRBV21-1	NA	NA
CASRSGTGSSYEQYF	TGTGCCAGCCGGTCCGGGACAGGGAGCTCCTACGAGCAGTACTTC	TRBJ2-7	TRBV5-4	few	TRBD1
CASSLGRLQPTEAFF	TGTGCCAGCAGCTTAGGGCGGCTCCAACCCACTGAAGCTTTCTTT	TRBJ1-1	TRBV11-2	NA	NA
CASSGGLEVYF	TGCGCCAGCAGCGGCGGTCTTGAGGTGTACTTC	TRBJ2-5	TRBV4-1	NA	NA
CASSESGKSNEQFF	TGCGCCAGCAGTGAAAGCGGGAAAAGCAATGAGCAGTTCTTC	TRBJ2-1	TRBV10-1	NA	TRBD2
CASSLSQGPVNYGYTF	TGTGCCAGCAGTTTAAGCCAGGGCCCGGTTAACTATGGCTACACCTTC	TRBJ1-2	TRBV27	NA	NA
CASSAGVYGYTF	TGTGCCAGTTCCGCAGGGGTTTATGGCTACACCTTC	TRBJ1-2	TRBV19	NA	NA
CASSRSWEDEQYF	TGCGCCAGCAGCCGATCATGGGAGGACGAGCAGTACTTC	TRBJ2-7	TRBV4-1	NA	NA
CASAIGREFIDTQYF	TGTGCCAGCGCCATCGGGCGGGAGTTTATAGATACGCAGTATTTT	TRBJ2-3	TRBV28	NA	TRBD2
CAWSVLGWTEAFF	TGTGCCTGGAGTGTACTGGGATGGACTGAAGCTTTCTTT	TRBJ1-1	TRBV30	few	NA
CASSFRVGELFF	TGCGCCAGCAGCTTTAGGGTCGGGGAGCTGTTTTTT	TRBJ2-2	TRBV5-1	NA	NA
CASSYGSSYEQYF	TGCGCCAGCAGTTACGGGAGCTCCTACGAGCAGTACTTC	TRBJ2-7	TRBV5-1	NA	NA
CASSLSLGGPQPQHF	TGTGCCAGCAGCTTATCCCTAGGTGGTCCTCAGCCCCAGCATTTT	TRBJ1-5	TRBV7-2	few	NA
CAWGASGKTGEQFF	TGTGCCTGGGGGGCAAGCGGGAAGACGGGTGAGCAGTTCTTC	TRBJ2-1	TRBV30	NA	TRBD2
CSVDPSGSGNEQFF	TGCAGCGTTGATCCTAGCGGGAGTGGTAATGAGCAGTTCTTC	TRBJ2-1	TRBV29-1	NA	TRBD2
CASSPRGAGEGTDTQYF	TGTGCCAGCAGCCCCCGAGGAGCGGGAGAAGGTACAGATACGCAGTATTTT	TRBJ2-3	TRBV7-3	NA	TRBD2
CASSDRQGFVTEAFF	TGTGCCAGCTCGGACCGACAGGGCTTCGTCACTGAAGCTTTCTTT	TRBJ1-1	TRBV18	once	TRBD1
CASSSGLNLAEQYF	TGTGCCAGCAGCTCAGGACTTAACCTCGCCGAGCAGTACTTC	TRBJ2-7	TRBV6-5	NA	NA
CASSVSGSTYEQYF	TGTGCCAGCAGTGTTTCGGGATCTACCTACGAGCAGTACTTC	TRBJ2-7	TRBV28	NA	NA
CASTGLVETQYF	TGTGCCAGCACGGGATTGGTAGAGACCCAGTACTTC	TRBJ2-5	TRBV27	NA	NA
CASSSTSGYSYEQYF	TGTGCCAGCAGCTCGACTAGCGGGTACTCCTACGAGCAGTACTTC	TRBJ2-7	TRBV7-8	NA	TRBD2
CASSLDEGGVGYEQYF	TGTGCCAGCAGCTTAGACGAGGGCGGGGTCGGGTACGAGCAGTACTTC	TRBJ2-7	TRBV11-2	NA	NA
CASSLSGTLSYEQYF	TGTGCCAGCAGTTTAAGCGGGACACTCTCCTACGAGCAGTACTTC	TRBJ2-7	TRBV28	NA	NA
CASSSSTSGSYEQYF	TGCGCCAGCAGCTCCTCGACTAGCGGGAGCTACGAGCAGTACTTC	TRBJ2-7	TRBV5-1	NA	TRBD2
CAWSPGGSYEQYF	TGTGCCTGGAGTCCCGGGGGGTCCTACGAGCAGTACTTC	TRBJ2-7	TRBV30	NA	TRBD2
CASIPTGAPSSYNEQFF	TGTGCCAGCATCCCAACGGGGGCCCCCAGCTCCTACAATGAGCAGTTCTTC	TRBJ2-1	TRBV5-6	once	NA
CASSLAGQGIYEQYF	TGTGCCAGCAGTTTAGCAGGGCAGGGAATCTACGAGCAGTACTTC	TRBJ2-7	TRBV27	once	NA
CASSFGLAENTDTQYF	TGTGCCAGCAGTTTTGGACTAGCGGAAAACACAGATACGCAGTATTTT	TRBJ2-3	TRBV27	NA	TRBD2
CASSLEEAARNNEQFF	TGTGCCAGCAGCTTAGAGGAGGCGGCTAGGAACAATGAGCAGTTCTTC	TRBJ2-1	TRBV11-2	once	NA
CASSLAPGAPYNEQFF	TGTGCCAGCAGCTTGGCGCCGGGAGCCCCCTACAATGAGCAGTTCTTC	TRBJ2-1	TRBV5-5	once	NA
CASSLSPGQGETQYF	TGTGCCAGCAGTTTATCGCCGGGACAGGGAGAGACCCAGTACTTC	TRBJ2-5	TRBV27	few	TRBD1
CASSLYTQREQYF	TGTGCCAGCAGCTTGTACACCCAACGGGAGCAGTACTTC	TRBJ2-7	TRBV5-6	NA	NA
CAWRPPLTYEQYF	TGTGCCTGGAGGCCACCCTTAACCTACGAGCAGTACTTC	TRBJ2-7	TRBV30	NA	NA
CASSIDGTVLNTEAFF	TGTGCCAGTAGTATAGATGGGACCGTCTTGAACACTGAAGCTTTCTTT	TRBJ1-1	TRBV19	NA	NA